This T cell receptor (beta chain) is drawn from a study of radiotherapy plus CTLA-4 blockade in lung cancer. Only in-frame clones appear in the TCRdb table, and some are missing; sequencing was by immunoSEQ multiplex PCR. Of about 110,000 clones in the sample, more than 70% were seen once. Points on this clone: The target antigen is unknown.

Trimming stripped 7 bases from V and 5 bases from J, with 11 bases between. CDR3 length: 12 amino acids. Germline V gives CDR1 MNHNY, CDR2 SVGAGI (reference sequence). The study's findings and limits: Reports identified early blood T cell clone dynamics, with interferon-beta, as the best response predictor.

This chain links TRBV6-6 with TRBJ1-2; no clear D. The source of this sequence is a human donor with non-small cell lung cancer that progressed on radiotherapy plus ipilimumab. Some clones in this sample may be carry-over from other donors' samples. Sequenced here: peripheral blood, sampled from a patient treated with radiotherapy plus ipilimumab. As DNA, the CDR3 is TGTGCCAGCAACCCCGGATCTTATGGCTACACCTTC. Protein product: CASNPGSYGYTF.